These 5 T cell receptor beta chains were sequenced from one sample in a study of blood T cell repertoires in COVID-19 (dated by TCRdb to 2019 to 2021). Library method: the immunoSEQ multiplex PCR assay. TCRdb obtained this table from immuneACCESS and retained in-frame rearrangements with V and J assigned. These tables miss some clones; where compared with another copy, unresolved V genes account for less than half of the shortfall, and the remainder is unexplained. In this sample the table shows some 260,000 clones, about four fifths of which occur a single time. The ten largest clones add up to 8.9% of the sample. Sequencing was performed on peripheral blood. These receptors were taken from a man older than 75 with acute or convalescent COVID-19.

DNA for the CDR3: TGTGCCAGCATCCTACCGGGACAGGGGCCGGATAGCAATCAGCCCCAGCATTTT. Translated: CASILPGQGPDSNQPQHF. The chain couples TRBV21-1 to TRBJ1-5; TRBD1, the table's D call, lacks a check against the DNA. TRBV21-1 has pseudogene status. The CDR3 is 18 amino acids.

The CDR3 DNA is TGTGCCTGGAGGACCTGGGACAGGGACTACGAGCAGTACTTC. It is translated as CAWRTWDRDYEQYF. The V call is TRBV30, the J call TRBJ2-7; TRBD1 aligns across 9 bases. The CDR3 covers 14 residues. J was trimmed by 3 bases and V by 3 bases; bases with no gene match: 6. The germline gives CDR1 GTSNPN, CDR2 SVGIG (reference sequence).

The V gene is TRBV4-1, the J gene TRBJ2-1; 13 nucleotides match TRBD2. The CDR3 loop spans 17 amino acids. The J segment lost 15 bases and the V segment lost 2 bases, leaving 16 bases of the junction unmatched. The germline gives CDR1 MGHRA, CDR2 YSYEKL. The CDR3 nucleotides are TGCGCCAGCAGCCAAAACTTTCCCGGACTAGCGGGAGCTGGGGGGTTCTTC. This gives the protein CASSQNFPGLAGAGGFF.

This clone was seen just once. V and J are TRBV25-1 and TRBJ1-5; D might be TRBD1 (5 bases). Germline V gene lookup returns CDR1 MGHDK and CDR2 SYGVNS. Trimming shortened V by 2 bases and J by 3 bases, and 8 bases separated the two germline ends. The CDR3 loop spans 14 amino acids. This CDR3 is CASSEQGINQPQHF. CDR3 nucleotide sequence: TGTGCCAGCAGTGAACAGGGAATCAATCAGCCCCAGCATTTT.

To note about this clone: A read error likely explains this, since a far larger clone differs by one base. The chain employs TRBV7-3 and TRBJ2-1; 10 bases align to TRBD2. CDR1 and CDR2 (germline): SGHTA, FQGTGA. With V trimmed by 3 bases and J by 2 bases, 1 base remained unmatched. The CDR3 is made up of 15 amino acids. For the CDR3, the DNA is TGTGCCAGCAGCTTGCTAGCGGGGGCCTACAATGAGCAGTTCTTC. Amino acids: CASSLLAGAYNEQFF.